Below, 31 T cell receptor beta chains from the same sample are listed, as sequenced in a study of T cells expressing NK-cell markers. TCRdb reprocessed the 5' RACE reads, with one entry per CDR3 protein and no DNA. The specimen's table records about 550,000 distinct CDR3 sequences. The sequenced material came from blood T cells: a sorted CD56 or NKG2C T cell subset, CD4+ or CD8+ T cells, or bulk PBMC T cells (not recorded which). Receptor source: a man aged 18 to 29 in good health.

The rearrangement joins TRBV2 to TRBJ2-3; checking the TCRdb D call of TRBD2 is not possible without DNA. The CDR3 spans 16 residues. Germline CDR1 SNHLY, CDR2 FYNNEI. This CDR3 is CASSLDQAGNTDTQYF.

V gene TRBV19 combines with J gene TRBJ2-1; there is no DNA to check the TCRdb D call of TRBD1. Germline lookup yields CDR1 LNHDA and CDR2 SQIVND (reference sequence). The CDR3 has 13 residues. The CDR3 protein is CASSSAQYNEQFF.

V and J are TRBV29-1 and TRBJ2-1; TCRdb returns TRBD2, unconfirmable since there is no DNA. Germline assignment: CDR1 SQVTM and CDR2 ANQGSEA. The CDR3 runs 15 residues. The CDR3 spells CSGRRTSGSHNEQFF.

This chain connects TRBV10-3 to TRBJ2-7; with no DNA, the TCRdb D assignment of TRBD1 cannot be verified. Germline CDR1 ENHRY, CDR2 SYGVKD. The CDR3 spans 14 residues. CDR3 amino acids: CAIHPGVGYYEQYF.

The V call is TRBV12-3 or TRBV12-4, the J call TRBJ1-6; TCRdb gives TRBD1 as the D gene, but with no DNA this cannot be confirmed. The CDR3 has 14 amino acids. The CDR3 protein is CASSLRGGVSPLHF.

The V and J genes are TRBV20-1 and TRBJ2-1. The CDR3 is 15 residues long. CDR1 and CDR2 from the germline V gene are DFQATT and SNEGSKA (reference sequence). The CDR3 region is CSASSGVLTYNEQFF.

The CDR3 here is CSARSGDTQYF. The J gene is TRBJ2-3, the V gene TRBV20-1. The CDR3 is made up of 11 amino acids. The germline CDR1 and CDR2 sequences are DFQATT and SNEGSKA (reference sequence).

CDR3 region: CATSRRGGAETQYF. The chain uses TRBV15 and TRBJ2-5; lacking DNA, the TRBD1 call made by TCRdb goes unchecked. CDR1 is LNHNV and CDR2 is YYDKDF in the germline V gene (reference sequence). The CDR3 sequence is 14 residues long. Variable domain in full (rest from reference TRBV15 and TRBJ2-5): DAMVIQNPRYQVTQFGKPVTLSCSQTLNHNVMYWYQQKSSQAPKLLFHYYDKDFNNEADTPDNFQSRRPNTSFCFLDIRSPGLGDTAMYLCATSRRGGAETQYFGPGTRLLVL.

The chain employs TRBV7-8 and TRBJ2-3. From germline, CDR1 is SGHVS and CDR2 FQNEAQ. The CDR3 length is 14 residues. CDR3 sequence reads: CASSLRVQVYTQYF.

V and J are TRBV20-1 and TRBJ2-5; TCRdb gives TRBD2 as the D gene, but with no DNA this cannot be confirmed. Looked up from germline, CDR1 is DFQATT and CDR2 is SNEGSKA (reference sequence). The CDR3 consists of 15 residues. CDR3 sequence reads: CSARSAREGHETQYF.

The chain employs TRBV29-1 and TRBJ2-6; TCRdb's assignment of TRBD1 cannot be checked, as there is no DNA. Germline CDR1 reads SQVTM; CDR2 reads ANQGSEA. This CDR3 has 20 residues. CDR3: CSVELQGVCSPKSGANVLTF.

The V and J genes are TRBV28 and TRBJ1-4. CDR1 is MDHEN and CDR2 is SYDVKM in the germline V gene. The CDR3 contains 12 residues. CDR3 sequence: CASSFGSEKLFF.

CDR3 region: CASSGRDRKNTGELFF. The V gene is TRBV12-3 or TRBV12-4, the J gene TRBJ2-2; the TCRdb call, TRBD1, lacks DNA for checking. The CDR3 has 16 residues.

CDR3 amino acids: CASSSPHRAPGRETQYF. This sequence joins TRBV12-3 or TRBV12-4 and TRBJ2-5; without DNA, the TCRdb call of TRBD1 cannot be checked. The CDR3 totals 17 residues.

This chain links TRBV6-5 with TRBJ2-3. The CDR3 runs 15 residues. Germline-derived CDR1 and CDR2 are MNHEY and SVGAGI. Here the CDR3 reads CASVDRVEGTDTQYF.

CDR3 loop: CASSITSGNTDTQYF. This rearrangement joins TRBV7-8 to TRBJ2-3; TCRdb returns TRBD2, unconfirmable since there is no DNA. From germline, CDR1 is SGHVS and CDR2 FQNEAQ. The CDR3 sequence is 15 residues long.

The chain is built from TRBV12-3 or TRBV12-4 and TRBJ2-1; TCRdb indicates TRBD2, and absent DNA this call remains unverified. The CDR3 is 15 residues long. The CDR3 reads CASSPGLARERGQFF.

The V call is TRBV5-1, the J call TRBJ2-2. The CDR3 consists of 14 residues. The germline CDR1 and CDR2 sequences are SGHRS and YFSETQ. CDR3 sequence: CASSLGANTGELFF. Supplemented by reference TRBV5-1 and TRBJ2-2, the full variable domain reads KAGVTQTPRYLIKTRGQQVTLSCSPISGHRSVSWYQQTPGQGLQFLFEYFSETQRNKGNFPGRFSGRQFSNSRSEMNVSTLELGDSALYLCASSLGANTGELFFGEGSRLTVL.

The chain joins TRBV5-1 to TRBJ1-1. The CDR3 sequence is 18 residues long. Germline CDR1 SGHRS, CDR2 YFSETQ. The CDR3 sequence is CASSLLTPMLMMNTEAFF.

This chain joins TRBV10-3 and TRBJ2-3; there is no DNA to check the TCRdb D call of TRBD1. This CDR3 spans 15 amino acids. Looked up from germline, CDR1 is ENHRY and CDR2 is SYGVKD. The CDR3 protein is CAIRPRDSSTDTQYF.

This chain joins TRBV5-5 and TRBJ1-2; checking the TCRdb D call of TRBD1 is not possible without DNA. Germline CDR1 SGHKS, CDR2 YYEKEE (reference sequence). The CDR3 has 15 residues. The CDR3: CASSLMGQANYGYTF. The full variable domain, rest sourced from reference TRBV5-5 and TRBJ1-2, is DAGVTQSPTHLIKTRGQQVTLRCSPISGHKSVSWYQQVLGQGPQFIFQYYEKEERGRGNFPDRFSARQFPNYSSELNVNALLLGDSALYLCASSLMGQANYGYTFGSGTRLTVV.

CDR3 amino acids: CSARATFGTPSALQETQYF. This chain links TRBV20-1 with TRBJ2-5; as DNA is missing, the TRBD2 call by TCRdb cannot be tested. The CDR3 is 19 amino acids. The germline CDR1 and CDR2 sequences are DFQATT and SNEGSKA (reference sequence).

J is TRBJ2-5 and V is TRBV29-1; TCRdb names TRBD1, which stays unverified in the absence of DNA. The CDR3 extends over 13 amino acids. Germline CDR1 is SQVTM and CDR2 is ANQGSEA. This CDR3 is CSTRTGQGETQYF.

This chain connects TRBV6-1 to TRBJ1-1; TCRdb proposes TRBD1, but this gene call is untestable without DNA. The CDR3 length is 13 residues. Germline V gene data show CDR1 as MNHNS and CDR2 as SASEGT. Here the CDR3 reads CASTRGGMSEAFF.

CDR3 loop: CASSVGGDYGYTF. The chain recombines TRBV2 with TRBJ1-2; without DNA, the TCRdb call of TRBD1 cannot be checked. This CDR3 comprises 13 residues. Germline CDR1 SNHLY, CDR2 FYNNEI.

The chain uses TRBV2 and TRBJ2-3; there is no DNA to check the TCRdb D call of TRBD1. Germline assignment: CDR1 SNHLY and CDR2 FYNNEI. The CDR3 runs to 14 residues. CDR3 region: CASSDRGQTDTQYF. Filled out from reference TRBV2 and TRBJ2-3, the complete variable domain reads EPEVTQTPSHQVTQMGQEVILRCVPISNHLYFYWYRQILGQKVEFLVSFYNNEISEKSEIFDDQFSVERPDGSNFTLKIRSTKLEDSAMYFCASSDRGQTDTQYFGPGTRLTVL.

The V call is TRBV4-3, the J call TRBJ2-4; TCRdb reports TRBD2, a call that lacks DNA to check it against. This CDR3 contains 17 residues. Per germline, CDR1 LGHNA and CDR2 YSLEER. The CDR3 region is CASSQGGRDNTKNIQYF.

The CDR3 protein is CASKVTGGSETQYF. J is TRBJ2-5 and V is TRBV5-1; TCRdb's D gene call, TRBD2, goes unchecked for lack of DNA. The CDR3 contains 14 residues. Germline CDR1 reads SGHRS; CDR2 reads YFSETQ.

This chain links TRBV13 with TRBJ1-2. Germline V gene sequence: CDR1 PRHDT, CDR2 FYEKMQ (reference sequence). The CDR3 spans 12 residues. The CDR3: CASSLDWSGYTF.

The gene calls are TRBV4-1 and TRBJ2-1; TCRdb reports TRBD2, a call that lacks DNA to check it against. This CDR3 is 14 amino acids long. Germline loops: CDR1 MGHRA, CDR2 YSYEKL. CDR3 amino acids: CASSHAEGNNEQFF.

The chain employs TRBV7-9 and TRBJ2-5; TCRdb's assignment of TRBD2 cannot be checked, as there is no DNA. The CDR3 totals 15 residues. Germline values: CDR1 SEHNR, CDR2 FQNEAQ (reference sequence). The CDR3 sequence: CASSSGAGGKETQYF.